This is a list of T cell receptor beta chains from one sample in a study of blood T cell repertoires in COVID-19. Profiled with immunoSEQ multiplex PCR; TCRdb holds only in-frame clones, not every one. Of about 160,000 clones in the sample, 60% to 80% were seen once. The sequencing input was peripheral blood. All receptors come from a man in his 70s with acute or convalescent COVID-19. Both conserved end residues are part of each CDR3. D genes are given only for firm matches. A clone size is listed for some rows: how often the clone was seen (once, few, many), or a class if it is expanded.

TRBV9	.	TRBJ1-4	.	CASSTSAVFGEKLFF	TGTGCCAGCAGCACTTCCGCAGTTTTCGGGGAAAAACTGTTTTTT
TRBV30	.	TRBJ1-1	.	CAWAGATEAFF	TGTGCCTGGGCAGGGGCCACTGAAGCTTTCTTT
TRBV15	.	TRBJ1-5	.	CATNPGTLTYSNQPQHF	TGTGCCACGAACCCCGGGACACTAACCTATAGCAATCAGCCCCAGCATTTT
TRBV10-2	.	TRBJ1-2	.	CAINTPDSSPGYTF	TGCGCTATCAACACTCCAGACAGTTCCCCTGGTTACACCTTC
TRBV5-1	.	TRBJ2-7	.	CASSLVTGLDEQYF	TGCGCCAGCAGCTTGGTGACAGGTCTCGACGAGCAGTACTTC
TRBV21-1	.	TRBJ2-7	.	CASNMDREYEQYF	TGTGCCAGCAATATGGACAGAGAGTACGAGCAGTACTTC
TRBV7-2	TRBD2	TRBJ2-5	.	CASSAGTSGLQETQYF	TGTGCCAGCAGCGCCGGGACTAGCGGACTGCAAGAGACCCAGTACTTC
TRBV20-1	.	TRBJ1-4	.	CSASRWEKLFF	TGCAGTGCTTCCCGGTGGGAAAAACTGTTTTTT
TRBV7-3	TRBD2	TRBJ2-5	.	CASRPGTSGQETQYF	TGTGCCAGCAGGCCCGGTACTAGCGGGCAAGAGACCCAGTACTTC
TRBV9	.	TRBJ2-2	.	CASSLGGNTGELFF	TGTGCCAGCAGTCTCGGGGGAAACACCGGGGAGCTGTTTTTT
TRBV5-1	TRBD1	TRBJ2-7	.	CASSEGQATYWDEQYF	TGCGCCAGCAGCGAGGGACAGGCCACCTATTGGGACGAGCAGTACTTC
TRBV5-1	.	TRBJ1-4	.	CASSLAPAGGEKLFF	TGCGCCAGCAGCTTGGCACCCGCCGGGGGTGAAAAACTGTTTTTT
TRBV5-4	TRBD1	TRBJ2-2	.	CASSVTPGQGASGELFF	TGTGCCAGCAGCGTAACACCGGGACAGGGGGCATCCGGGGAGCTGTTTTTT
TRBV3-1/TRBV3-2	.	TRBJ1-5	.	CASSQGTDRIYSNQPQHF	TGTGCCAGCAGCCAAGGGACCGACAGGATATATAGCAATCAGCCCCAGCATTTT
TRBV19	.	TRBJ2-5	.	CASIGGGTQYF	TGTGCCAGTATTGGGGGAGGGACCCAGTACTTC
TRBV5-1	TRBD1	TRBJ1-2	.	CASSPDRGYGYTF	TGCGCCAGCAGCCCAGACAGGGGATATGGCTACACCTTC
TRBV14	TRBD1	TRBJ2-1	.	CASSQVDRGDSYNEQFF	TGTGCCAGCAGCCAAGTGGACAGGGGGGACTCCTACAATGAGCAGTTCTTC
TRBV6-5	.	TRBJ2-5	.	CASSPTGDLQETQYF	TGTGCCAGCAGCCCCACGGGGGACTTGCAGGAGACCCAGTACTTC
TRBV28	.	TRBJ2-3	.	CASSSNGIPAGNTQYF	TGTGCCAGCAGTTCAAATGGAATTCCGGCCGGGAATACGCAGTATTTT
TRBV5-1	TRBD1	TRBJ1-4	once	CASSLGTGGIYEKLFF	TGCGCCAGCAGCTTGGGGACAGGGGGAATTTATGAAAAACTGTTTTTT
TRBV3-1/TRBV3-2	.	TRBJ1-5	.	CASSQGGQRNQPQHF	TGTGCCAGCAGCCAAGGTGGACAGCGCAATCAGCCCCAGCATTTT
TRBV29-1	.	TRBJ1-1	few	CSVGQGKVGSTEAFF	TGCAGCGTTGGGCAGGGGAAGGTAGGTAGCACTGAAGCTTTCTTT
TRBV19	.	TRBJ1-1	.	CASSQGTPTEAFF	TGTGCCAGTAGTCAGGGGACGCCTACTGAAGCTTTCTTT
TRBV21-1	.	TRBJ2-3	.	CASSKARRQGASDTQYF	TGTGCCAGCAGCAAAGCACGGCGGCAGGGGGCCTCAGATACGCAGTATTTT
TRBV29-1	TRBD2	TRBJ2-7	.	CSVVSAGDSEQYF	TGCAGCGTTGTGTCAGCGGGAGACAGCGAGCAGTACTTC
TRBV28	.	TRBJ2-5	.	CADRFSPQETQYF	TGTGCCGACAGGTTTTCACCTCAAGAGACCCAGTACTTC
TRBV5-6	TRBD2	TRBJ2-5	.	CASSPPGLALETQYF	TGTGCCAGCAGCCCTCCGGGACTAGCTTTGGAGACCCAGTACTTC
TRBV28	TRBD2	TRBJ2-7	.	CASSSLNRDYYEQYF	TGTGCCAGCAGTTCATTAAACCGGGACTACTACGAGCAGTACTTC